This T cell receptor (beta chain) emerged from a study of T cells in Graves' hyperthyroidism and ophthalmopathy. Exclusions: uncontrolled infection, other autoimmune disease, pregnancy, lactation. This clonotype was seen ten or more times. Germline V gene sequence: CDR1 MNHNS, CDR2 SASEGT. V gave up 1 base and J gave up 11 bases, with 11 bases separating them. This CDR3 comprises 13 residues. Regions amplified from RNA transcripts were the TCR beta CDR3 regions. The HTBI primer set drove a first-round RT-PCR of the TCR CDR3. TCRdb reanalysed the multiplex PCR reads using MiXCR and keeps one entry per CDR3 protein. This table has about 480,000 distinct CDR3 sequences, approximately 15% appearing once.

The chain employs TRBV6-1 and TRBJ1-4; D remains ambiguous. This receptor was identified in a woman younger than 30 with Graves' hyperthyroidism. Sequences were obtained from blood. The DNA of the CDR3 is TGTGCCAGCAGTGAAGAGTCCCTCAGGAAACTGTTTTTT. Protein sequence: CASSEESLRKLFF.